These 26 T cell receptor beta chains originate from one sample sequenced in a study of blood T cell repertoires in COVID-19. Measured with immunoSEQ multiplex PCR; TCRdb has only the in-frame clones, and not every one. The table includes under 250,000 clones, 70% to 90% detected once. The sequenced sample consisted of peripheral blood. The receptors shown here come from a woman in her 70s with active or convalescent COVID-19.

The chain recombines TRBV11-2 with TRBJ2-3; a weak D match, TRBD2 (7 bases). V was trimmed by 1 base and J by 0 bases, leaving 14 bases between them. The CDR3 length is 17 residues. Per germline, CDR1 SGHAT and CDR2 FQNNGV. The CDR3 region has the DNA TGTGCCAGCAGCTTAGGGCGGGGGCAACTAAGCACAGATACGCAGTATTTT. It specifies CASSLGRGQLSTDTQYF.

The rearrangement uses TRBV5-4 and TRBJ2-1; 7 bases agree with TRBD2. This CDR3 is built from 17 residues. V lost 0 bases to trimming and J lost 0 bases; unmatched junction nucleotides: 6. Germline V gene data show CDR1 as SGHNT and CDR2 as YYREEE (reference sequence). DNA of the CDR3: TGTGCCAGCAGCTTGGTCGTGGGGGGGAGCTCCTACAATGAGCAGTTCTTC. It encodes CASSLVVGGSSYNEQFF.

J is TRBJ1-3 and V is TRBV3-1 (or the pseudogene TRBV3-2); D unclear. CDR1 and CDR2 (germline): LGHDT, YNNKEL (reference sequence). The CDR3 consists of 18 residues. V was shortened by 1 base and J by 2 bases, with 18 bases between the two germline ends. CDR3: CASSQGPVRQFTGNTIYF. The CDR3, as DNA: TGTGCCAGCAGCCAAGGCCCGGTGAGGCAGTTCACTGGAAACACCATATATTTT.

Details on this clone: This same CDR3 is encoded by further DNA sequences in the sample. The J gene is TRBJ2-2, the V gene TRBV18; 7 bases match TRBD1. This CDR3 region has 14 residues. The V segment lost 3 bases and the J segment 5 bases; nucleotides outside the gene matches: 3. Germline CDR1 KGHSH, CDR2 LQKENI. CDR3 sequence: CASSPRQGTGELFF. CDR3 coding DNA: TGTGCCAGCTCACCCCGACAGGGAACCGGGGAGCTGTTTTTT.

This chain uses TRBV29-1 with TRBJ1-2, with a tentative D call TRBD1 (5 bases). Trimming cost V 7 bases and J 8 bases, with 26 bases left between them. The CDR3 is made up of 15 amino acids. Germline CDR1 SQVTM, CDR2 ANQGSEA. DNA for the CDR3: TGCAGCGCTAGAAGGGAATTAGGGGAATCGAGCGGCTACACCTTC. Translated: CSARRELGESSGYTF.

The V gene is TRBV7-8, the J gene TRBJ1-2, with D perhaps TRBD1 (5 bases). Germline lookup yields CDR1 SGHVS and CDR2 FQNEAQ. Trimming pared 1 base from V and 3 bases from J, leaving 12 bases between. The CDR3 length is 15 residues. The CDR3 nucleotides read TGTGCCAGCAGCTTAGTCAGGGCCTCGGACTATGGCTACACCTTC. Amino acids: CASSLVRASDYGYTF.

The chain employs TRBV9 and TRBJ2-7; tentative D call: TRBD2 (5 bases). CDR1 is SGDLS and CDR2 is YYNGEE in the germline V gene. This CDR3 contains 15 residues. V was shortened by 4 bases and J by 5 bases, with 19 bases between the two germline ends. CDR3 in amino acids: CASSFSLFEGDEQYF. Written as DNA, the CDR3 is TGTGCCAGCAGCTTTAGTCTATTTGAGGGAGACGAGCAGTACTTC.

As DNA, the CDR3 is TGTGCCAGCAGCCCGAGGCCGCTGCAGGGTTCGGCTGTCGTAGGTGAGCAGTTCTTC. This encodes CASSPRPLQGSAVVGEQFF. This chain uses TRBV7-6 with TRBJ2-1; possibly TRBD1 for D (5 bases). The CDR3 has 19 residues. In germline, CDR1 is SGHVS, CDR2 FNYEAQ. V was shortened by 5 bases and J by 9 bases, with 32 bases between the two germline ends.

This sequence joins TRBV13 and TRBJ1-6; TRBD1 aligns across 7 bases. This CDR3 is 14 amino acids long. The trim removed 6 bases at V and 5 bases at J, leaving 4 bases unmatched. CDR1 and CDR2 (germline): PRHDT, FYEKMQ (reference sequence). The CDR3: CASSMTGNNSPLHF. As DNA, the CDR3 is TGTGCCAGCAGTATGACAGGGAATAATTCACCCCTCCACTTT.

This clone was found once. J is TRBJ2-1 and V is TRBV29-1, with TRBD1 as a possible D gene (6 bases). Germline V gene sequence: CDR1 SQVTM, CDR2 ANQGSEA. Trimming took off 7 bases at V and 10 bases at J, with 20 bases between the two ends. The CDR3 is made up of 13 amino acids. This CDR3 is CSGSLVWGHEQFF. As DNA, the CDR3 is TGCAGCGGTTCCCTTGTCTGGGGGCACGAGCAGTTCTTC.

The chain employs TRBV7-2 and TRBJ1-2; 8 bases line up with TRBD1. CDR3 length: 15 amino acids. The germline V gene encodes CDR1 SGHTA and CDR2 FQGNSA. V lost 5 bases, J lost 8 bases, and 13 bases stayed unmatched. The CDR3 region is CASSHASQGARGYTF. DNA of the CDR3: TGTGCCAGCAGCCATGCTTCTCAGGGGGCGCGGGGCTACACCTTC.

The chain recombines TRBV21-1 with TRBJ1-5; TRBD1, the table's D call, lacks a check against the DNA. TRBV21-1 is shown as a pseudogene. The CDR3 runs 17 residues. CDR3 DNA: TGTGCCAGCAGGCACAGGGTTACCCTAGATAGCAATCAGCCCCAGCATTTT. The encoded protein is CASRHRVTLDSNQPQHF.

Of note for this clone: At the DNA level, this CDR3 is encoded by other sequences in the same sample as well. The V call is TRBV5-1, the J call TRBJ2-1; possible D gene TRBD1, 6 bases. The CDR3 extends over 15 amino acids. V was shortened by 2 bases and J by 0 bases, with 9 bases between the two germline ends. Germline V gene sequence: CDR1 SGHRS, CDR2 YFSETQ. In DNA form, the CDR3 reads TGCGCCAGCAGCTTCAAAGGGGGCTCCTACAATGAGCAGTTCTTC. This sequence encodes CASSFKGGSYNEQFF.

V usage is TRBV7-9 and J usage is TRBJ1-1; perhaps TRBD1 as D (6 bases). The CDR3 has 14 amino acids. Trimming removed 6 bases from V and 1 base from J, with 12 bases in between. Germline values: CDR1 SEHNR, CDR2 FQNEAQ (reference sequence). In nucleotides, the CDR3 is TGTGCCAGCAGTCACAGGGATCCGAACACTGAAGCTTTCTTT. This codes for CASSHRDPNTEAFF. Full variable domain (rest looked up from reference TRBV7-9 and TRBJ1-1): DTGVSQNPRHKITKRGQNVTFRCDPISEHNRLYWYRQTLGQGPEFLTYFQNEAQLEKSRLLSDRFSAERPKGSFSTLEIQRTEQGDSAMYLCASSHRDPNTEAFFGQGTRLTVV.

This chain connects TRBV7-8 to TRBJ1-1; TRBD1 aligns across 7 bases. Germline V gene sequence: CDR1 SGHVS, CDR2 FQNEAQ. The CDR3 is 18 residues long. The junction had 10 bases not matched to a gene; V was cut back by 0 bases and J by 0 bases. The CDR3 DNA sequence: TGTGCCAGCAGCTTAGCAACTCTGGGACAGCTTTTGAACACTGAAGCTTTCTTT. Its protein is CASSLATLGQLLNTEAFF.

The chain is built from TRBV3-1 (or the pseudogene TRBV3-2) and TRBJ2-5; possibly TRBD1 for D (6 bases). V lost 5 bases and J lost 4, with 17 bases in between. This CDR3 region has 15 residues. Germline lookup yields CDR1 LGHDT and CDR2 YNNKEL (reference sequence). The CDR3 loop is CASSEIRTARETQYF. The CDR3 bases are TGTGCCAGCAGCGAAATCCGGACAGCCCGAGAGACCCAGTACTTC.

The chain couples TRBV19 to TRBJ2-3; a weak D match, TRBD1 (5 bases). V lost 7 bases and J 9 bases, leaving 11 bases between the germline ends. This CDR3 has 11 residues. The germline V gene has CDR1 LNHDA and CDR2 SQIVND (reference sequence). Here the CDR3 reads CASTGAWTQYF. The CDR3, as DNA: TGTGCCAGTACTGGGGCGTGGACGCAGTATTTT.

The chain carries TRBV27 and TRBJ1-5; no firm D call. The CDR3 loop spans 12 amino acids. The germline gives CDR1 MNHEY, CDR2 SMNVEV (reference sequence). Trimming cost V 5 bases and J 6 bases, with 8 bases left between them. DNA of the CDR3: TGTGCCAGCAGTCGGGCGGGTCAGCCCCAGCATTTT. Amino acid sequence: CASSRAGQPQHF.

The chain recombines TRBV7-2 with TRBJ1-5; D not certain. The CDR3 consists of 13 residues. Germline CDR1 and CDR2: SGHTA and FQGNSA. Trimming stripped 2 bases from V and 7 bases from J, with 9 bases between. In nucleotides, the CDR3 is TGTGCCAGCAGCTTAAGGCCGGGACAGCCCCAGCATTTT. Translated, it gives CASSLRPGQPQHF. Together with reference TRBV7-2 and TRBJ1-5, the CDR3 gives the full variable domain: GAGVSQSPSNKVTEKGKDVELRCDPISGHTALYWYRQSLGQGLEFLIYFQGNSAPDKSGLPSDRFSAERTGGSVSTLTIQRTQQEDSAVYLCASSLRPGQPQHFGDGTRLSIL.

V usage is TRBV9 and J usage is TRBJ1-2; 9 bases align to TRBD1. CDR3 size: 16 residues. J lost 0 bases, V lost 0 bases, and 3 bases had no gene match. Germline assignment: CDR1 SGDLS and CDR2 YYNGEE. CDR3 region: CASSVGDRETNYGYTF. CDR3 coding DNA: TGTGCCAGCAGCGTAGGGGACAGGGAAACTAACTATGGCTACACCTTC.

This sequence joins TRBV27 and TRBJ1-5, with 10 positions matching TRBD1. V lost 5 bases and J lost 11; bases outside the gene matches: 12. CDR1 is MNHEY, CDR2 SMNVEV, per germline (reference sequence). The CDR3 sequence is 15 residues long. The CDR3 region is CASSLATGGGMTQHF. The CDR3 DNA reads TGTGCCAGCAGTCTGGCGACAGGGGGCGGAATGACCCAGCATTTT.

On this clone: Other nucleotide sequences in the sample specify the same CDR3. V usage is TRBV12-3 or TRBV12-4 and J usage is TRBJ2-3, with TRBD1 matching over 8 bases. The CDR3 totals 13 residues. The junction had 0 bases not matched to a gene; V was cut back by 6 bases and J by 1 base. This CDR3 is CASRGQGTDTQYF. DNA of the CDR3: TGTGCCAGCAGGGGACAGGGCACAGATACGCAGTATTTT.

The chain couples TRBV7-9 to TRBJ2-4; 7 nucleotides match TRBD2. The CDR3 totals 15 residues. Germline V gene sequence: CDR1 SEHNR, CDR2 FQNEAQ (reference sequence). J was trimmed by 4 bases and V by 1 base; bases with no gene match: 4. The CDR3 nucleotides read TGTGCCAGCAGCTTAGAAGCGGGGAGTAAAAACATTCAGTACTTC. Translation gives CASSLEAGSKNIQYF.

The chain is built from TRBV7-9 and TRBJ1-2; no firm D call. CDR1 and CDR2 (germline): SEHNR, FQNEAQ (reference sequence). This CDR3 contains 15 residues. V was shortened by 3 bases and J by 0 bases, with 11 bases between the two germline ends. The CDR3 loop reads CASSFEGRANYGYTF. The CDR3 nucleotides are TGTGCCAGCAGCTTCGAGGGAAGGGCTAACTATGGCTACACCTTC.

The chain joins TRBV12-3 or TRBV12-4 to TRBJ1-2, with D hard to call. The CDR3 totals 13 residues. Trimming cost V 3 bases and J 4 bases, with 9 bases left between them. CDR3 nucleotides: TGTGCCAGCAGTTTTCAAGCGGGCTATGGCTACACCTTC. The encoded protein is CASSFQAGYGYTF.

V is TRBV5-1 and J is TRBJ2-3; 7 nucleotides match TRBD1. Germline CDR1 reads SGHRS; CDR2 reads YFSETQ. The CDR3 has 14 residues. V was clipped by 4 bases and J by 1 base; unmatched bases: 3. The CDR3 DNA follows: TGCGCCAGCAGCAGGGACAGCCGCACAGATACGCAGTATTTT. This encodes CASSRDSRTDTQYF.